A single TCR beta chain is shown here with its context. What it binds is not known. Sequenced by immunoSEQ multiplex PCR; TCRdb stores in-frame clones only, minus some. The table lists approximately 2,000,000 clones, 93% of them singletons. The data belong to a study of shared clonotypes between healthy human individuals. Study-wide background: Three plates were used per donor for CD4 naive, three for CD4 memory, two for CD8 naive and one for CD8 memory.

CD45RO-negative cells were positively selected for CCR7, leaving out terminally differentiated effector memory CD45RA+ cells. Donors, healthy HIV-negative adults, lacked recent acute infections or vaccinations. Broader study findings: The genetic and exposure-history diversity represented was limited by few donors. In contrast to clonotypes shared by all four donors, non-shared clonotypes had lower generation probabilities.

The CDR3 spans 16 residues. After removal of 0 bases from V and 0 bases from J, the junction contained 3 bases not matched to a gene. Germline lookup yields CDR1 SGHRS and CDR2 YFSETQ. Sequencing was carried out using naive CD8+ T cells from PBMCs. The V gene is TRBV5-1, the J gene TRBJ2-7, with 10 positions matching TRBD2. The clonotype comes from a man between 18 and 35 years old in good health. Some clones in this sample may be carry-over from other donors' samples. CDR3: CASSLGGLAYSYEQYF. CDR3 nucleotides: TGCGCCAGCAGCTTGGGGGGACTAGCGTACTCCTACGAGCAGTACTTC.